This T cell receptor beta chain was sequenced during a study of radiotherapy plus CTLA-4 blockade in lung cancer. Study findings and constraints: TCR clones originating in tumors grew in number in blood after radiotherapy plus ipilimumab.

The CDR3 consists of 14 residues. Germline CDR1 and CDR2: MNHNY and SVGAGI (reference sequence). Trimming at V came to 5 bases and at J to 6 bases, leaving 5 bases not matched to a gene. TCRdb keeps only in-frame clones here, not all; method: immunoSEQ multiplex PCR. The table shows 40,000 to 45,000 clones, with 70% to 80% occurring only once. As for this clone: As yet, its antigen is unknown.

Participants had chemo-refractory metastatic non-small-cell lung cancer and were treated with focal radiation plus ipilimumab CTLA-4 blockade. This TCR came from a human donor with non-small cell lung cancer who had stable disease on radiotherapy plus ipilimumab. This material consisted of peripheral blood, taken from a patient treated with radiotherapy plus ipilimumab. The chain links TRBV6-6 to TRBJ2-7; TRBD2 aligns across 12 bases. CDR3 bases: TGTGCCAGCAGTATTCGACTAGCGGGGGCCGAGCAGTACTTC. It translates to CASSIRLAGAEQYF.